These 9 T cell receptor beta chains were sequenced from one sample in a study of T cells in localized non-small cell lung cancer (dated by TCRdb to about 2020). Preparation of the library involved the immunoSEQ multiplex PCR assay. This immuneACCESS table, as held by TCRdb, lists in-frame sequences with V and J called but not all clones. Of the missing ones, under half trace to an unresolved V gene in checked studies; the others have no known cause. The sample includes about 79,000 clones, with 84% observed a single time. 13% of the sample comes from the top ten. The sequences come from peripheral blood, collected before any cancer treatment. These receptors were obtained from a female donor older than 55 with stage I lung adenocarcinoma.

The V and J genes are TRBV30 and TRBJ2-7; no firm D call. The V end was cut by 2 bases, the J end by 4 bases, with 12 bases between. The CDR3 extends over 13 amino acids. The germline V gene has CDR1 GTSNPN and CDR2 SVGIG (reference sequence). The CDR3 region is CAWSIGPPYEQYF. In DNA form, the CDR3 reads TGTGCCTGGAGTATCGGACCTCCATACGAGCAGTACTTC. Together with reference TRBV30 and TRBJ2-7, the CDR3 gives the full variable domain: SQTIHQWPATLVQPVGSPLSLECTVEGTSNPNLYWYRQAAGRGLQLLFYSVGIGQISSEVPQNLSASRPQDRQFILSSKKLLLSDSGFYLCAWSIGPPYEQYFGPGTRLTVT.

The rearrangement links TRBV5-8 to TRBJ1-2; tentatively, D is TRBD1 (5 bases). The CDR3 extends over 15 amino acids. In germline, CDR1 is SGHTS, CDR2 YDEGEE. Between the trimmed V and J ends, which lost 0 bases and 8 bases, there was a span of 17 bases. The CDR3 coding sequence is TGTGCCAGCAGCTTGGAGGCAGGGCGGTCGTTCGGCTACACCTTC. It is translated as CASSLEAGRSFGYTF.

About this clone: One end of the junction varies from germline; a read error may be responsible. V is TRBV6-6 and J is TRBJ2-5; no reliable D call. CDR3 length: 13 residues. Germline V gene data show CDR1 as MNHNY and CDR2 as SVGAGI (reference sequence). This CDR3 reads CASSWWFQKTQYF. CDR3 nucleotides: TGTGCCAGCAGTTGGTGGTTCCAAAAGACCCAGTACTTC.

The V gene is TRBV27, the J gene TRBJ1-2, with unresolved D. CDR3 size: 13 residues. Trimming took 0 bases from V and 4 from J, leaving 6 bases between them. Looked up from germline, CDR1 is MNHEY and CDR2 is SMNVEV (reference sequence). Here the CDR3 reads CASSLSGPYGYTF. Written as DNA, the CDR3 is TGTGCCAGCAGTTTATCAGGGCCCTATGGCTACACCTTC.

V and J are TRBV7-9 and TRBJ1-5; D gene ambiguous. The V gene lost 1 base and the J gene lost 4 bases, with 5 bases spanning the gap. Looked up from germline, CDR1 is SEHNR and CDR2 is FQNEAQ (reference sequence). The CDR3 length is 13 residues. The CDR3 DNA sequence: TGTGCCAGCAGCTTAGGGGTAAATCAGCCCCAGCATTTT. Translated: CASSLGVNQPQHF.

The rearrangement uses TRBV30 and TRBJ1-6; the match to TRBD1 covers 7 bases. CDR1 and CDR2 (germline): GTSNPN, SVGIG (reference sequence). V lost 1 base, J lost 10 bases, and 10 bases stayed unmatched. The CDR3 contains 15 residues. DNA of the CDR3: TGTGCCTGGAGTGCTCCGACAGGGCTCTGGTCACCCCTCCACTTT. Its translation: CAWSAPTGLWSPLHF.

A single count supports this clone. J is TRBJ1-2 and V is TRBV21-1. TRBV21-1 counts as a pseudogene. The CDR3 runs to 14 residues. The chain's CDR3 is CASRFRGARGGYTF. CDR3 bases: TGTGCCAGCAGGTTTCGGGGGGCTCGGGGAGGCTACACCTTC.

This chain connects TRBV2 to TRBJ1-1; 8 nucleotides agree with TRBD1. In germline, CDR1 is SNHLY, CDR2 FYNNEI. Losses at the gene ends were 6 bases for V and 6 bases for J; bases not matched to a gene: 18. The CDR3 totals 17 residues. As DNA, the CDR3 is TGTGCCAGCAGACCTCGGACAGGGATCCTGGTGCGTCCTGAAGCTTTCTTT. Protein sequence: CASRPRTGILVRPEAFF.

The chain recombines TRBV28 with TRBJ2-1, with a tentative D call TRBD2 (5 bases). Germline lookup yields CDR1 MDHEN and CDR2 SYDVKM. The CDR3 has 15 amino acids. The V gene lost 7 bases and the J gene lost 2 bases, with 15 bases spanning the gap. The chain's CDR3 is CASTKPSGTYNEQFF. The CDR3 DNA is TGTGCCAGCACTAAGCCCTCCGGGACCTACAATGAGCAGTTCTTC. The full variable domain, its missing parts supplied by reference TRBV28 and TRBJ2-1, is DVKVTQSSRYLVKRTGEKVFLECVQDMDHENMFWYRQDPGLGLRLIYFSYDVKMKEKGDIPEGYSVSREKKERFSLILESASTNQTSMYLCASTKPSGTYNEQFFGPGTRLTVL.